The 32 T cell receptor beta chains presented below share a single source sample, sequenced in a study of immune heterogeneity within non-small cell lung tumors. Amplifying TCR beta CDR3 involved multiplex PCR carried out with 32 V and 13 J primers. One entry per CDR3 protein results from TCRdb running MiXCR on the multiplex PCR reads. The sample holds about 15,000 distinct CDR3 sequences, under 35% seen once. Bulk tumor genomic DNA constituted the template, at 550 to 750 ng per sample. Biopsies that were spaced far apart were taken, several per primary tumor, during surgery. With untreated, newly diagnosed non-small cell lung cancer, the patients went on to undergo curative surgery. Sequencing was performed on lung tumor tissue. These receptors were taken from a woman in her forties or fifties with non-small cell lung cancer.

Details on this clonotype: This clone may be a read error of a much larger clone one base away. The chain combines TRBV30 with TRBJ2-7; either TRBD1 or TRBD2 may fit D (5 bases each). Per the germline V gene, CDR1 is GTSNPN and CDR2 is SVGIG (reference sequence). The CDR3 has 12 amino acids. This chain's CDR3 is CASNRDPYEHYF. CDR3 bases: TGTGCCTCCAATCGGGACCCCTACGAGCACTACTTC.

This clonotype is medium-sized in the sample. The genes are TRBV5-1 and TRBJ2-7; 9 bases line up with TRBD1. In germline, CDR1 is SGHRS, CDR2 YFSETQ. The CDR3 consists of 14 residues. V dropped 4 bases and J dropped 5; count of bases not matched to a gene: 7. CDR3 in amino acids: CASSPGQGLDEQYF. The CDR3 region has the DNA TGCGCCAGCAGCCCGGGACAGGGTCTCGACGAGCAGTACTTC.

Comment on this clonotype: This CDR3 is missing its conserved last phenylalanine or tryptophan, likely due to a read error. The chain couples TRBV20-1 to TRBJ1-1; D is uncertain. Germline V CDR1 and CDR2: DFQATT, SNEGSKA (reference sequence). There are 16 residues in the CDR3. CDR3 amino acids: CSASGVGFLVNTQAFS. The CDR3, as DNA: TGCAGTGCTAGTGGGGTGGGGTTTTTGGTGAACACTCAAGCTTTCTCT.

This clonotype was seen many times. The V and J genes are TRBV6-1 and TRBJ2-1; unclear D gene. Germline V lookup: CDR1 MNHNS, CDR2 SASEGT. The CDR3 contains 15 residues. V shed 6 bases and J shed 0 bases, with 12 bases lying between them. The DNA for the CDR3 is TGTGCCAGCAGCAGGCTCGCCAGCTCCTACAATGAGCAGTTCTTC. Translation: CASSRLASSYNEQFF.

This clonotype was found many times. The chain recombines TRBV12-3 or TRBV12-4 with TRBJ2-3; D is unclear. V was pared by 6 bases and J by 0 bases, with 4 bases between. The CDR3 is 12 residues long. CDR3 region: CASRPSTDTQYF. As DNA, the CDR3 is TGTGCCAGCAGACCTAGCACAGATACGCAGTATTTT.

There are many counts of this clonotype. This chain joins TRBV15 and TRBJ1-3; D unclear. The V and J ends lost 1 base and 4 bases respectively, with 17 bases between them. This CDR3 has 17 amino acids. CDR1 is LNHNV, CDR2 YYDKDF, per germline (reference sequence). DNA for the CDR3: TGTGCCACCAGCAGAGGGACGGGTCTCCCGCCCGGAAACACCATATATTTT. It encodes CATSRGTGLPPGNTIYF.

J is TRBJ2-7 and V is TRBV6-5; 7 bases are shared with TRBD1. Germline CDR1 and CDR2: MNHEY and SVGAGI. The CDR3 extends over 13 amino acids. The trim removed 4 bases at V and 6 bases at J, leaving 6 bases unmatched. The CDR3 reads CASSLLRGREQYF. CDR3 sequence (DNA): TGTGCCAGCAGTTTATTAAGGGGGCGCGAGCAGTACTTC.

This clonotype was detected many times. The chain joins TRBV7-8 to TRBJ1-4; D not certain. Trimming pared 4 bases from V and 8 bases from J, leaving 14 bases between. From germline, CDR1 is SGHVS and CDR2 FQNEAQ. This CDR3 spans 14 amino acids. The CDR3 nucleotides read TGTGCCAGCAGCTCCGAAAGGGATGAAGAAAAACTGTTTTTT. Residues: CASSSERDEEKLFF.

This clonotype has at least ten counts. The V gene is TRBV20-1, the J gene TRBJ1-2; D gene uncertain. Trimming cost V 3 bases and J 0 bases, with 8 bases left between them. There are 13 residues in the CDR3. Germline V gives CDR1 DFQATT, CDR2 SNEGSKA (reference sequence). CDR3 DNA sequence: TGCAGTGCTAGTGAGGAAGCTAACTATGGCTACACCTTC. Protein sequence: CSASEEANYGYTF.

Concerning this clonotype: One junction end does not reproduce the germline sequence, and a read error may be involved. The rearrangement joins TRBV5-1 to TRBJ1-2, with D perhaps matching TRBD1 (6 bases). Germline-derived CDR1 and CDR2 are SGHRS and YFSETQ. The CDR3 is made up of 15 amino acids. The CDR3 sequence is CVSSLGTGPNYGYTF. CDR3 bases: TGCGTCAGCAGCTTGGGAACAGGGCCTAACTATGGCTACACCTTC. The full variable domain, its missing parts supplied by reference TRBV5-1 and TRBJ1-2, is KAGVTQTPRYLIKTRGQQVTLSCSPISGHRSVSWYQQTPGQGLQFLFEYFSETQRNKGNFPGRFSGRQFSNSRSEMNVSTLELGDSALYLCVSSLGTGPNYGYTFGSGTRLTVV.

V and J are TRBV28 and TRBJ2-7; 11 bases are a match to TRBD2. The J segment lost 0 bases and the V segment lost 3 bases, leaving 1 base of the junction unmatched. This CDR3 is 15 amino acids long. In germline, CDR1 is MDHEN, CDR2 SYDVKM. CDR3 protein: CASSLGLADSYEQYF. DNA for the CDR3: TGTGCCAGCAGTTTGGGACTAGCGGACTCCTACGAGCAGTACTTC.

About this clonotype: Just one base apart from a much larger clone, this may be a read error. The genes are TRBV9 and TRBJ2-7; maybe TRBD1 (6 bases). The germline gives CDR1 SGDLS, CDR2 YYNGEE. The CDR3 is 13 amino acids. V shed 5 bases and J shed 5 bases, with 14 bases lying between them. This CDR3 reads CASRVEQGDEQYF. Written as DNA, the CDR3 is TGTGCCAGCAGAGTCGAACAGGGCGACGAGCAGTACTTC.

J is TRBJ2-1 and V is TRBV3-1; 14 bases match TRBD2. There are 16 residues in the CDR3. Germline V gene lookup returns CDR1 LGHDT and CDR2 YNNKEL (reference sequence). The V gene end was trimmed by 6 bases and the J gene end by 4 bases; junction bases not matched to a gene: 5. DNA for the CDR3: TGTGCCAGCAGTCCTAGACTAGCGGGAGGGTACAATGAGCAGTTCTTC. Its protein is CASSPRLAGGYNEQFF.

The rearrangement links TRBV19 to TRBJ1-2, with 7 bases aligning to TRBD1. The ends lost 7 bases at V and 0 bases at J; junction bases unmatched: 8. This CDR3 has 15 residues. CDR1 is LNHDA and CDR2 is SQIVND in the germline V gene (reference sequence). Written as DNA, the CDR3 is TGTGCCAGTACCAAGACGGGACAGTCTAACTATGGCTACACCTTC. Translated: CASTKTGQSNYGYTF.

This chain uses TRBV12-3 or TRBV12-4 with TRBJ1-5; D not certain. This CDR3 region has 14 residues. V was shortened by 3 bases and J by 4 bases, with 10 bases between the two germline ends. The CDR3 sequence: CASSFGRANQPQHF. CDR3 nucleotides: TGTGCCAGCAGTTTTGGACGGGCTAATCAGCCCCAGCATTTT.

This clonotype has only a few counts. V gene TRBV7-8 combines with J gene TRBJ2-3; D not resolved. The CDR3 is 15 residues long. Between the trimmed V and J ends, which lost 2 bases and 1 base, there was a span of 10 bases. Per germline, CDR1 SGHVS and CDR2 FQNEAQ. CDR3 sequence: CASSLWSFGTDTQYF. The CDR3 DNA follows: TGTGCCAGCAGCTTATGGTCGTTTGGCACAGATACGCAGTATTTT.

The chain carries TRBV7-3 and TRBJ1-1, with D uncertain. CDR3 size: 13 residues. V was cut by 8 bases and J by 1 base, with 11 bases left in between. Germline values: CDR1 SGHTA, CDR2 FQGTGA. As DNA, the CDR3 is TGTGCCAGCGGGAGTCAACAGAACACTGAAGCTTTCTTT. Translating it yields CASGSQQNTEAFF.

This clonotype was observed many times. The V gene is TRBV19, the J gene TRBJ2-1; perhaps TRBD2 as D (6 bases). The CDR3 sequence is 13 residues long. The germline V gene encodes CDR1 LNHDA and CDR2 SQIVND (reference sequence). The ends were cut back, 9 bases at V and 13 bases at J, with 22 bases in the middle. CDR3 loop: CASQGPGLFSQFF. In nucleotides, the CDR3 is TGTGCCAGCCAGGGCCCGGGACTTTTTTCTCAGTTCTTC.

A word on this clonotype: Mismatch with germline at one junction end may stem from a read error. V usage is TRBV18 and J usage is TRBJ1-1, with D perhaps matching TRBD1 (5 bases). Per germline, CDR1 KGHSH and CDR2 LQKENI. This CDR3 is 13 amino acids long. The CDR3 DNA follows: TGTGCAAGCTCCCTGCAGGGCCCCACTGAAGCTTTCTTT. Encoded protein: CASSLQGPTEAFF.

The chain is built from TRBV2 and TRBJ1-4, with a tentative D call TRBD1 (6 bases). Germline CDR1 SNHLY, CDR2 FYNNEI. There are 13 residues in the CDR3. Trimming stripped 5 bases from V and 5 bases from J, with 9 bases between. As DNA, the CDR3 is TGTGCCAGCAGTACGGGACAAAATGAAAAACTGTTTTTT. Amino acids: CASSTGQNEKLFF.

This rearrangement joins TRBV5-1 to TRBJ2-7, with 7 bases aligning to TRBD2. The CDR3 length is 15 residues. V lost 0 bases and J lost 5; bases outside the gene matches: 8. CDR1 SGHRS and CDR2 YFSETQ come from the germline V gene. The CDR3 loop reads CASSLAGFGGNEQYF. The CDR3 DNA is TGCGCCAGCAGCTTGGCCGGGTTCGGGGGGAACGAGCAGTACTTC.

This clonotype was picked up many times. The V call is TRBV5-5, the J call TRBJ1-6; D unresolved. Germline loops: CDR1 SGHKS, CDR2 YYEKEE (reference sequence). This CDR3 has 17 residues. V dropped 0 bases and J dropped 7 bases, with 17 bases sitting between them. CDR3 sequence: CASSLGFRRAENSPLHF. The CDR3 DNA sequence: TGTGCCAGCAGCTTGGGTTTTAGGAGGGCCGAGAATTCACCCCTCCACTTT. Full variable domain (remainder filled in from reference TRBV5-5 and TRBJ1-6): DAGVTQSPTHLIKTRGQQVTLRCSPISGHKSVSWYQQVLGQGPQFIFQYYEKEERGRGNFPDRFSARQFPNYSSELNVNALLLGDSALYLCASSLGFRRAENSPLHFGNGTRLTVT.

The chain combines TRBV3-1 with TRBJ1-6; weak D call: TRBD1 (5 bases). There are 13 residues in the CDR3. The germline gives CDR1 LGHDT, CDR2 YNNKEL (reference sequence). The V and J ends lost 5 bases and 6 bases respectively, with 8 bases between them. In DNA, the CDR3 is TGTGCCAGCAGCGGGGCGGTTAATTCACCCCTCCACTTT. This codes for CASSGAVNSPLHF. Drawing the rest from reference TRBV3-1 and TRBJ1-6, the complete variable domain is DTAVSQTPKYLVTQMGNDKSIKCEQNLGHDTMYWYKQDSKKFLKIMFSYNNKELIINETVPNRFSPKSPDKAHLNLHINSLELGDSAVYFCASSGAVNSPLHFGNGTRLTVT.

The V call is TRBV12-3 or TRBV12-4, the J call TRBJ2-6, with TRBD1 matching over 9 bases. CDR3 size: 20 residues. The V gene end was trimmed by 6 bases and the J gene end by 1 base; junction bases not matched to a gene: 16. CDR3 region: CASSPGQGEFFLSGANVLTF. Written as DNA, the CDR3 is TGTGCCAGCAGCCCGGGACAGGGAGAATTCTTCCTTTCTGGGGCCAACGTCCTGACTTTC.

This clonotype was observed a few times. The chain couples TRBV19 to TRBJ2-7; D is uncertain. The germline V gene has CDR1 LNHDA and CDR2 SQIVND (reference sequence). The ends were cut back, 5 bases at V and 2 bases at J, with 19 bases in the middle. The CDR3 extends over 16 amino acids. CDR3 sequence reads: CASSPILTRATYEQYF. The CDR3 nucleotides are TGTGCCAGTAGTCCAATATTAACCCGAGCGACCTACGAGCAGTACTTC.

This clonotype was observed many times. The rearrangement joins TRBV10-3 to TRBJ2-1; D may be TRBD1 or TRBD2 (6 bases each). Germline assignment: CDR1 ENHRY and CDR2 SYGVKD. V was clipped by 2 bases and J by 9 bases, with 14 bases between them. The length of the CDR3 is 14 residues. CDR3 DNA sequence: TGTGCCATCAGTGAGAACAGGGTGGGGGGTGAGCAGTTCTTC. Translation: CAISENRVGGEQFF.

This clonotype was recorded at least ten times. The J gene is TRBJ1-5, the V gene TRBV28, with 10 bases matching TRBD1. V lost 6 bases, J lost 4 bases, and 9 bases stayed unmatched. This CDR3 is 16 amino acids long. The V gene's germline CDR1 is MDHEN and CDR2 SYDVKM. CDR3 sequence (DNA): TGTGCCAGCAGAGGGGGACGACAGGGGGCGAATCAGCCCCAGCATTTT. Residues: CASRGGRQGANQPQHF.

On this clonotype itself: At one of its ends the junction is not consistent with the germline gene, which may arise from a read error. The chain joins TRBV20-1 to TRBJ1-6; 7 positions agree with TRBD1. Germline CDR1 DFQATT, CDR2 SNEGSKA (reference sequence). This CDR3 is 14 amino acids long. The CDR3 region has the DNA TGCAGTGCAGGACGACAGGGTCCAAATTCAACCCTAAACTTT. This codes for CSAGRQGPNSTLNF.

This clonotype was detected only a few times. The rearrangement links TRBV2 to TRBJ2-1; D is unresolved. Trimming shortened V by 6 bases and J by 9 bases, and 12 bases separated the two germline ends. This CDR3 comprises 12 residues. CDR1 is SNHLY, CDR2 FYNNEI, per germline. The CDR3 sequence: CASRSTWVEQFF. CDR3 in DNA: TGTGCCAGCAGATCGACCTGGGTTGAGCAGTTCTTC.

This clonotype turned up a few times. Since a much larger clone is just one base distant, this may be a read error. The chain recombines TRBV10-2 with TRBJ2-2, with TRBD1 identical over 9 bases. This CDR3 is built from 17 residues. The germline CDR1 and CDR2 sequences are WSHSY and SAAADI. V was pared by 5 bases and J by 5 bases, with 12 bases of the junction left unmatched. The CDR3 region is CASSIHPGQGRTGELFF. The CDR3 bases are TGCGCCAGCAGTATCCATCCGGGACAGGGACGAACCGGGGAGCTGTTTTTT.

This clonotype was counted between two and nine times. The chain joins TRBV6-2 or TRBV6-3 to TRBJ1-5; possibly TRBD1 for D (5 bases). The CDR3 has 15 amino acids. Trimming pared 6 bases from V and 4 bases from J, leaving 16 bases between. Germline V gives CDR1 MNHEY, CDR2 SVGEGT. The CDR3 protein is CASRSGGRWNQPQHF. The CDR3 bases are TGTGCCAGCAGGTCCGGGGGACGGTGGAATCAGCCCCAGCATTTT.

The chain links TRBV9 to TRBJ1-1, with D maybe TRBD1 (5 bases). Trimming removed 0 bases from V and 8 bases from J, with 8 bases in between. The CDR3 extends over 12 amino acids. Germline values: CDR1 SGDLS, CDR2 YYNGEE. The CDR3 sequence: CASSVGGVEAFF. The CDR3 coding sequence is TGTGCCAGCAGCGTAGGGGGGGTCGAAGCTTTCTTT.